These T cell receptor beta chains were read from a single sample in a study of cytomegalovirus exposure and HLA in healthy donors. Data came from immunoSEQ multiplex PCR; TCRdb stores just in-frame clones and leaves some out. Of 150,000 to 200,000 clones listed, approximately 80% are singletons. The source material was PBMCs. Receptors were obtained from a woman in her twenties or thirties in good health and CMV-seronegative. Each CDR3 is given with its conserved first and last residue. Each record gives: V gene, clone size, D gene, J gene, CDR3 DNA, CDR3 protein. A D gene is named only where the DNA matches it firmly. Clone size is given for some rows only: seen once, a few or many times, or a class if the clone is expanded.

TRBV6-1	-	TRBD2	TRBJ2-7	TGTGCCAGCAGCCTAGCGGTAGCCTACGAGCAGTACTTC	CASSLAVAYEQYF
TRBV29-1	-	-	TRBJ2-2	TGCAGCGTCCTCCCCAGCGGGCGGAACACCGGGGAGCTGTTTTTT	CSVLPSGRNTGELFF
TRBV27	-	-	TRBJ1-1	TGTGCCAGCAGCTGGACAGTAGACACTGAAGCTTTCTTT	CASSWTVDTEAFF
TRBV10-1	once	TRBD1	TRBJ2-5	TGCGCCAGCAAGACAGGGGGAGGAGAAGAGACCCAGTACTTC	CASKTGGGEETQYF
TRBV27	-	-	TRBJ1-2	TGTGCCAGCAGTATGACAGTTAACTATGGCTACACCTTC	CASSMTVNYGYTF
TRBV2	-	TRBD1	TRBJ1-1	TGTGCCAGCAGTGGGGACAGGATGAACACTGAAGCTTTCTTT	CASSGDRMNTEAFF
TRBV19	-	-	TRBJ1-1	TGTGCCAGTAGTTCTGGGGGGGCCTGGGATGAAGCTTTCTTT	CASSSGGAWDEAFF
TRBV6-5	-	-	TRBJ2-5	TGTGCCAGCAGTTACGTCCAGGGAAGAGAGACCCAGTACTTC	CASSYVQGRETQYF
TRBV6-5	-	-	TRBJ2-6	TGTGCCAGCAGTTTCTCGCCCGGGGATGGGGCCAACGTCCTGACTTTC	CASSFSPGDGANVLTF
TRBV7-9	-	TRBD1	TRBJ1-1	TGTGCCAGCAGCACCTACAGGGGGAGGGGGAACACTGAAGCTTTCTTT	CASSTYRGRGNTEAFF
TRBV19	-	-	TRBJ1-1	TGTGCCAGTAGTTTGCGGACAAACGAAGCTTTCTTT	CASSLRTNEAFF
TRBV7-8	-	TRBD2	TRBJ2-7	TGTGCCAGCAGCTTACGGGAGGGGACCTCCTACGAGCAGTACTTC	CASSLREGTSYEQYF
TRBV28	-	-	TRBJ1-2	TGTGCCTTGGAGAGGGATGATGGCTACACCTTC	CALERDDGYTF
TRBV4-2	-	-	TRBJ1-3	TGTGCCAGCAGCCAAGATGAGGCCAACTCTGGAAACACCATATATTTT	CASSQDEANSGNTIYF
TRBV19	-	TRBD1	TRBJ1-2	TGTGCCAGTAGTACCCTCGGACAGGGGGTAAGCTATGGCTACACCTTC	CASSTLGQGVSYGYTF
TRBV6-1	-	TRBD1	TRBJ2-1	TGTGCCAGCAGTGAAGCGCTTCGGAACAGGGGGTTTGAGCAGTTCTTC	CASSEALRNRGFEQFF
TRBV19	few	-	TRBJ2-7	TGTGCCAGTAGTATAGGCCCAGGAATATACGAGCAGTACTTC	CASSIGPGIYEQYF
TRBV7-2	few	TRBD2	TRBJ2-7	TGTGCCAGCAGCGGACTAGCGGGAGGGCCGTACGAGCAGTACTTC	CASSGLAGGPYEQYF
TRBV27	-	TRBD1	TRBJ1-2	TGTGCCAGCAGTTCCCGGGACAGGGGCAACTATGGCTACACCTTC	CASSSRDRGNYGYTF
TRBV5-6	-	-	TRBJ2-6	TGTGCCAGCATCTTACAACGAACCTCTGGGGCCAACGTCCTGACTTTC	CASILQRTSGANVLTF
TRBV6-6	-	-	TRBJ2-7	TGTGCCAGCAGCCCGGGTAGAACCTACGAGCAGTACTTC	CASSPGRTYEQYF
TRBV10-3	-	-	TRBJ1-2	TGTGCCATCAGTGCGGGGGAGGCTCATGGCTACACCTTC	CAISAGEAHGYTF
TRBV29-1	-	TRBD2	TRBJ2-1	TGCAGCGCCTCACTAGCGGTCCCCTACAATGAGCAGTTCTTC	CSASLAVPYNEQFF
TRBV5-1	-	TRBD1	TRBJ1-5	TGCGCCAGCAGCCGGACAGGGTCTGGGGGCGAGCCCCAGCATTTT	CASSRTGSGGEPQHF
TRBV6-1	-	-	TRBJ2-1	TGTGCCAGCAGTGACCCGGGACACCCTCGGAATGAGCAGTTCTTC	CASSDPGHPRNEQFF
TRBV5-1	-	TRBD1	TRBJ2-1	TGCGCCAGCAGCTTGTTTGCCGGGACAGGAACCTACAATGAGCAGTTCTTC	CASSLFAGTGTYNEQFF
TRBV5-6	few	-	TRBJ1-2	TGTGCCAGCAGCCAGGAACAGGCCTCGAGGGGCTACACCTTC	CASSQEQASRGYTF
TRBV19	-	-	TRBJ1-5	TGTGCCAGCTCCCCATGGCGGGATTCGAGCAATCAGCCCCAGCATTTT	CASSPWRDSSNQPQHF
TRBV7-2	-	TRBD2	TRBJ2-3	TGTGCCAGCAGCTTAGACTTTAGGGAAACTAGCGCGGGCACAGATACGCAGTATTTT	CASSLDFRETSAGTDTQYF
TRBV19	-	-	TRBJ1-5	TGTGCCAGTAGTTTCCGAGCAGCGCATCAGCCCCAGCATTTT	CASSFRAAHQPQHF
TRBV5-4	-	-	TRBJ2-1	TGTGCCAGCAGCCCGAGACAGGCGTACAATGAGCAGTTCTTC	CASSPRQAYNEQFF
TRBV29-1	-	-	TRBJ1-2	TGCAGCGTTGAAGAGGTGGCGTCAGACTTTAACTATGGCTACACCTTC	CSVEEVASDFNYGYTF
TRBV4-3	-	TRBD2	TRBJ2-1	TGCGCCAGCAGCCAACGCGGCCGGACTAGCGGTTACAATGAGCAGTTCTTC	CASSQRGRTSGYNEQFF
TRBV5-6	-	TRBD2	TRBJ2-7	TGTGCCAGCAGCGAGCAAGCGGGAGCCTACGAGCAGTACTTC	CASSEQAGAYEQYF
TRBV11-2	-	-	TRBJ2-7	TGTGCCAGCAGATCATGGGAGTCGGACTACGAGCAGTACTTC	CASRSWESDYEQYF
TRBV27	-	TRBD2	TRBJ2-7	TGTGCCAGCAGTTTACGGTCTAGCGGGGCCTACGAGCAGTACTTC	CASSLRSSGAYEQYF
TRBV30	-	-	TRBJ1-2	TGTGCCTGGGGTGGGGGGGTATTTGGGACGTATGGCTACACCTTC	CAWGGGVFGTYGYTF
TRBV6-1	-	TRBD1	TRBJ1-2	TGTGCCAGCGACAGGGGCTATGGCTACACCTTC	CASDRGYGYTF
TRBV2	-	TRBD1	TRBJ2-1	TGTGCCAGCAGGGCGGACAGGGGGCTGTACAATGAGCAGTTCTTC	CASRADRGLYNEQFF
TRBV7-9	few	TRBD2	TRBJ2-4	TGTGCCAGCAGTTTACCGGGACTAGCGGAAAACATTCAGTACTTC	CASSLPGLAENIQYF
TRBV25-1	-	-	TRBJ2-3	TGTGCCAGCGCCCTAGACAGGCGCACAGATACGCAGTATTTT	CASALDRRTDTQYF
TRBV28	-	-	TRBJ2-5	TGTGCCAGCAGCTTCGGCGGGGGCTGGTACCAAGAGACCCAGTACTTC	CASSFGGGWYQETQYF
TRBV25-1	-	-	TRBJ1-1	TGTGCCAGCAGCGAATCCTGGGGCAGCAACACTGAAGCTTTCTTT	CASSESWGSNTEAFF
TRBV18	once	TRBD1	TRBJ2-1	TGTGCCAGCTCACCAATAAAACCGGGACAGGGGTACAATGAGCAGTTCTTC	CASSPIKPGQGYNEQFF
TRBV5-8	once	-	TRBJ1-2	TGTGCCAGCAGCTTGTCCCAGGGATGGGGCTATGGCTACACCTTC	CASSLSQGWGYGYTF
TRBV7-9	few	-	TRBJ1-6	TGTGCCAGCAGCCCGCGATCCTATAATTCACCCCTCCACTTT	CASSPRSYNSPLHF
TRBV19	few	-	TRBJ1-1	TGTGCCAGTAGTCCCCTCCGACAGAACACTGAAGCTTTCTTT	CASSPLRQNTEAFF
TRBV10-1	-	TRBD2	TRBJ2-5	TGCGCCAGCAGTGAGTCGACTAGCGGGGGAACGGAGACCCAGTACTTC	CASSESTSGGTETQYF
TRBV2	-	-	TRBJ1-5	TGTGCCAGCAGTGTTGGGGGAGGGTTAGATCAGCCCCAGCATTTT	CASSVGGGLDQPQHF
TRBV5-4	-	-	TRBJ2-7	TGTGCCAGCAGCGGGGGGACAGTGCCCTCCTACGAGCAGTACTTC	CASSGGTVPSYEQYF